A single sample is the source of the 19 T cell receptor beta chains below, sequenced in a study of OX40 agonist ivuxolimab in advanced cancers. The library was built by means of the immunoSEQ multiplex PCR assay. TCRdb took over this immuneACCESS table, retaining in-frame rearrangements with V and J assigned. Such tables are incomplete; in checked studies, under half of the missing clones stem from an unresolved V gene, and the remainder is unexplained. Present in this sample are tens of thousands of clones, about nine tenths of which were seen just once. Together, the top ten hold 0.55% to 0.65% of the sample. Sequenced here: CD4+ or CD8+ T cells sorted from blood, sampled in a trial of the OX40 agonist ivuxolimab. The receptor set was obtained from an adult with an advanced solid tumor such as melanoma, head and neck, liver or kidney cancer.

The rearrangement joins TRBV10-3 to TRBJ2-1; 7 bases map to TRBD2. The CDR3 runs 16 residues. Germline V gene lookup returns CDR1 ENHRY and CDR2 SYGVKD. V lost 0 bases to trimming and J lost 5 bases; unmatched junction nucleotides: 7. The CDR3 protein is CAISESQRGRDNEQFF. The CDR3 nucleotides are TGTGCCATCAGTGAGTCGCAGCGGGGCAGGGACAATGAGCAGTTCTTC.

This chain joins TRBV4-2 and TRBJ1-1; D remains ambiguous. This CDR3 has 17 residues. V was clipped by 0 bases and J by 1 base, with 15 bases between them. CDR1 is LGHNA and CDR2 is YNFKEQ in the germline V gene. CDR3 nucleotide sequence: TGTGCCAGCAGCCAAGACCAGCCGGCAGCGTCGAACACTGAAGCTTTCTTT. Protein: CASSQDQPAASNTEAFF.

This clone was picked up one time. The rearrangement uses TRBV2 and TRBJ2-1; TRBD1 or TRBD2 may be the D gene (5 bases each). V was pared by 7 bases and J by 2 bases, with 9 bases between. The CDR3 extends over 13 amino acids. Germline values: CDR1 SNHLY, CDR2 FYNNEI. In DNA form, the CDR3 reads TGTGCCAGCACCGAGGGACCCTACAATGAGCAGTTCTTC. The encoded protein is CASTEGPYNEQFF.

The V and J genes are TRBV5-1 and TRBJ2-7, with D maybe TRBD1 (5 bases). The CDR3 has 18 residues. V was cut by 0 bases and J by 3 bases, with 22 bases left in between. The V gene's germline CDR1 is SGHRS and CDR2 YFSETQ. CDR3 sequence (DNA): TGCGCCAGCAGCTTGGCCACCGGGCTCCGCCAGGGAATCTACGAGCAGTACTTC. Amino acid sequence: CASSLATGLRQGIYEQYF.

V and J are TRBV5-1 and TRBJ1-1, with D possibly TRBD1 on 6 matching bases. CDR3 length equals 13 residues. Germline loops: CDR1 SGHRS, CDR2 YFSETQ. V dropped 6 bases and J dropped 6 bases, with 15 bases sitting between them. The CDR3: CASTSRGRPEAFF. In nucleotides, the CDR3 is TGCGCCAGCACCTCCAGGGGTAGACCTGAAGCTTTCTTT.

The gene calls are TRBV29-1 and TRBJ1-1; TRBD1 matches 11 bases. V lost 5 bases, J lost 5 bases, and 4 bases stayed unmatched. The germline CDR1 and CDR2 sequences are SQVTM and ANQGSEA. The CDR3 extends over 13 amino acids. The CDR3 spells CSVQGQGATEAFF. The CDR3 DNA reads TGCAGCGTTCAAGGACAGGGGGCAACTGAAGCTTTCTTT.

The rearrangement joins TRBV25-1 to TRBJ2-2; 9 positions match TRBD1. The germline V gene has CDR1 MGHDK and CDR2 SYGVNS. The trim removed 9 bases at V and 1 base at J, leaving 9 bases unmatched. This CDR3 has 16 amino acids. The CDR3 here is CASRRQGVGNTGELFF. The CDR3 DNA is TGTGCCAGTCGAAGACAGGGGGTGGGGAACACCGGGGAGCTGTTTTTT.

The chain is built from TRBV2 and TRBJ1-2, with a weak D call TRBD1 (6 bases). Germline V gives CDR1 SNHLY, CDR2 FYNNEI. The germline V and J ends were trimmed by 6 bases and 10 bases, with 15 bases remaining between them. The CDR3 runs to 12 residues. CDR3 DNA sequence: TGTGCCAGCAGCGTCTGGGGGCGCGACTACACCTTC. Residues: CASSVWGRDYTF.

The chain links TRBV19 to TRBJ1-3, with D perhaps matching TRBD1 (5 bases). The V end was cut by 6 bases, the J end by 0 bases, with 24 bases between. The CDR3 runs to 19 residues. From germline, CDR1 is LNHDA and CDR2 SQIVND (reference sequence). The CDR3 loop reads CASRAIGALSHPSGNTIYF. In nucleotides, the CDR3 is TGTGCCAGTAGAGCCATAGGGGCACTCAGCCACCCCTCTGGAAACACCATATATTTT.

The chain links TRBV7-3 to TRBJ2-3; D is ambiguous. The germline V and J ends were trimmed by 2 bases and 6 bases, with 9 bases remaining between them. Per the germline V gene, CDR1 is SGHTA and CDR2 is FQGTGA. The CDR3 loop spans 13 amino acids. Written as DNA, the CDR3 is TGTGCCAGCAGCTTAGCGACTGTGGATACGCAGTATTTT. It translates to CASSLATVDTQYF.

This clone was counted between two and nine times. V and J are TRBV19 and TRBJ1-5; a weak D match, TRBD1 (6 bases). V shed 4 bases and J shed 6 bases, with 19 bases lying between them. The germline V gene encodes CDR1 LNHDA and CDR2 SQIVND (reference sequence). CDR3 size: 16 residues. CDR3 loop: CASSTPASGEGQPQHF. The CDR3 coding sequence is TGTGCCAGTAGTACCCCCGCCTCAGGGGAAGGTCAGCCCCAGCATTTT.

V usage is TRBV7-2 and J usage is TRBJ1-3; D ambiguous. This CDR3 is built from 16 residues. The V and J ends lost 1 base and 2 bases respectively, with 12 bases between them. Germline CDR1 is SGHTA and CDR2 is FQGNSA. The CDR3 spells CASSLVSGHAGNTIYF. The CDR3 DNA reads TGTGCCAGCAGCTTAGTTTCAGGTCACGCTGGAAACACCATATATTTT. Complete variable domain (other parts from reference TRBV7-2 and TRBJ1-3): GAGVSQSPSNKVTEKGKDVELRCDPISGHTALYWYRQSLGQGLEFLIYFQGNSAPDKSGLPSDRFSAERTGGSVSTLTIQRTQQEDSAVYLCASSLVSGHAGNTIYFGEGSWLTVV.

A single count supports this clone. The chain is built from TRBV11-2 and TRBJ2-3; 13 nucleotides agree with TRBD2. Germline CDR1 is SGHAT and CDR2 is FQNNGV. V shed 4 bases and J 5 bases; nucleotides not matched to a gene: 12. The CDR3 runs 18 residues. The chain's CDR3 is CASSSRETSGGRIDTQYF. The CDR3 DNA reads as TGTGCCAGCAGCTCCCGGGAGACTAGCGGGGGGAGGATAGATACGCAGTATTTT.

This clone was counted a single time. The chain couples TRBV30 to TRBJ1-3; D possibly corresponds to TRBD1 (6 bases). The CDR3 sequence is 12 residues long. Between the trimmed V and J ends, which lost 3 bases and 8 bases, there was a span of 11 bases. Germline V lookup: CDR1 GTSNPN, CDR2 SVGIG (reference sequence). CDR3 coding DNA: TGTGCCTGGAGCCCACAGGGCCACACCATATATTTT. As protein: CAWSPQGHTIYF.

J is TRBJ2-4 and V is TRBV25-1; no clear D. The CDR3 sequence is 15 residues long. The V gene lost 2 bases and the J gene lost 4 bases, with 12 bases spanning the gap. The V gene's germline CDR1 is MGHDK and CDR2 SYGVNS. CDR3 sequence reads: CASSEALGLKNIQYF. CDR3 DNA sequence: TGTGCCAGCAGTGAAGCCCTCGGATTAAAAAACATTCAGTACTTC.

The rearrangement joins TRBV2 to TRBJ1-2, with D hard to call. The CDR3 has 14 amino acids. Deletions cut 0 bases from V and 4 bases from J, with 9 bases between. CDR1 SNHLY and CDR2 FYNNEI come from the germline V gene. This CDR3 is CASSEAGPLYGYTF. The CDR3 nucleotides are TGTGCCAGCAGTGAAGCAGGCCCTCTCTATGGCTACACCTTC.

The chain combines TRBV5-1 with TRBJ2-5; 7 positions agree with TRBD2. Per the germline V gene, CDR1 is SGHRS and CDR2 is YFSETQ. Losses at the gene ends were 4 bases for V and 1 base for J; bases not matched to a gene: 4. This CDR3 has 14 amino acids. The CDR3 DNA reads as TGCGCCAGCAGCCAGGGACTACGCCAAGAGACCCAGTACTTC. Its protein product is CASSQGLRQETQYF.

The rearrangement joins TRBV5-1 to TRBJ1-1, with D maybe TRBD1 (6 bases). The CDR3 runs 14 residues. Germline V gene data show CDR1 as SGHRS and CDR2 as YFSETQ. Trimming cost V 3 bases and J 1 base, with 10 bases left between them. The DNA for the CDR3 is TGCGCCAGCAGCTGGGGGCTGGGGAACACTGAAGCTTTCTTT. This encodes CASSWGLGNTEAFF.

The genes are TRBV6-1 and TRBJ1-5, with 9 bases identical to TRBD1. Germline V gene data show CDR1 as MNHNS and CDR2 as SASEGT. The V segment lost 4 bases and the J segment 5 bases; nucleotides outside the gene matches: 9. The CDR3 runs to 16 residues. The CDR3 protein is CASSGMYRGQDQPQHF. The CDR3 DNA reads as TGTGCCAGCAGTGGAATGTACAGGGGGCAGGATCAGCCCCAGCATTTT.